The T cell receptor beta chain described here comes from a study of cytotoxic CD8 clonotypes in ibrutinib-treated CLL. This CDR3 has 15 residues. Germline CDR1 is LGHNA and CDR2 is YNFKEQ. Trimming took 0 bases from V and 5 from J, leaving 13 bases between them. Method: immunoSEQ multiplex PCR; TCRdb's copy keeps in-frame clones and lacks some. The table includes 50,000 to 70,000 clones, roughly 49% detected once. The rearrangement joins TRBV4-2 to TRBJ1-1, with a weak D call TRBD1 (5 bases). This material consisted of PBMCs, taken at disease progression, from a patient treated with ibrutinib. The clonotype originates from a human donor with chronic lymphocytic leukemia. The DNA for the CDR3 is TGTGCCAGCAGCCAAGAAGATCAGGGCGGGACTGAAGCTTTCTTT. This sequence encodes CASSQEDQGGTEAFF.